This TCR beta chain comes out of a study of OX40 agonist ivuxolimab in advanced cancers. CDR1 is MNHNS, CDR2 SASEGT, per germline. Trimming pared 3 bases from V and 1 base from J, leaving 9 bases between. CDR3 length equals 14 residues. On this clone itself: Antigen: not known.

Notes on the study in general: At 0.1 to 3.0 mg/kg, clonal expansion of CD4+ and CD8+ blood T cells had occurred by week 6. Expanded clones tended on average to be more numerous among CD8+ T cells than CD4+. What antigens the expanded peripheral T cells recognized was never established.

Profiling relied on immunoSEQ multiplex PCR, and the TCRdb table lists in-frame clones only, not all of them. The data contain approximately 120,000 clones, about 90% of them singletons. Sequenced here: CD4+ or CD8+ T cells sorted from blood, sampled in a trial of the OX40 agonist ivuxolimab. This receptor was identified in an adult with an advanced solid tumor such as melanoma, head and neck, liver or kidney cancer. The chain carries TRBV6-1 and TRBJ1-1; D gene unclear. The CDR3 DNA is TGTGCCAGCAGTGACTCTGGCGGGAACACTGAAGCTTTCTTT. Translating gives CASSDSGGNTEAFF.